This T cell receptor beta chain is from a study of cytomegalovirus exposure and HLA in healthy donors (dated by TCRdb to the late 2010s). As for the study more broadly: According to an earlier analysis of around 600 of the donors, roughly 180 million T cells yielded 117 million unique TCR beta sequences and roughly 280 Gb of sequence data. Every repertoire in the discovery cohort had been generated on one and the same sequencing platform. Typing coverage differed by locus: A, B, C, DRB1 and DQB1 were typed in roughly 620-630 donors, DQA1 in about 560, DPA1 in around 610, and DPB1 in just under 490. Among roughly 400 genotyped donors of the cohort, an average of approximately 220,000 unique TCR beta nucleotide sequences was sequenced per donor, of which about 18% were non-productive. To predict cytomegalovirus infection status, the study brought together high-throughput TCR immunosequencing, statistical association of individual TCRs with disease status, and machine learning. Donor age, sex, ethnicity and CMV serostatus were compiled alongside the repertoire data. Among the 398 genotyped donors, around 81% belonged to the genetic ancestry cluster associated with self-reported Caucasian donors. The study was designed to test whether signatures of past pathogen exposure could be identified by cataloging public T cell receptors. Four or five DR-DQ haplotypes were treated as single units for association and clustering because of strong linkage in the cohort. Class I and class II HLA loci were covered by the typing at four-digit resolution. The later analysis used no new phenotypic data to find candidate immune exposures, relying instead on TCR beta sequences and their occurrence across donors. Besides the first cohort of around 700 subjects, a separate validation cohort made up of about 120 different subjects was used. A later analysis re-analyzed previously published TCR beta repertoires from approximately 670 donors and added high-resolution HLA genotyping to study TCR occurrence patterns. An early release that covered 640 HLA-typed donors contained around 300 gigabases of sequencing data and tens of millions of unique TCR sequences. The T cell repertoires of about 700 subjects were profiled by immunosequencing and related to cytomegalovirus serostatus. In a later genetic analysis, genome-wide SNP genotypes for about 65% of the 666 donors were used, and that subset was treated as a discovery cohort. An earlier analysis of around 580 of the donors used high-throughput TCR beta sequencing to judge whether each TCR beta V gene segment behaved as functional or pseudogenic.

Concerning this clone: What antigen it recognizes has not been identified. No quality values exist for individual bases; no much larger clone is one base distant.

For this chain, trimming is 5 bases at the V end and 4 bases at the J end, and the number of junction bases without a gene match is 6. CDR1 and CDR2, per the germline V gene, are SGHTA and FQGNSA. Taken from cysteine to phenylalanine, the CDR3 has 17 residues. The DNA shown is the 51-base CDR3, in frame from base 1. Overall study results and their limits: A further reported finding was that TCR beta sequences accurately predicted the HLA-A and HLA-B alleles for most subjects in the first cohort. Linkage disequilibrium might explain the correlated functional status among segregating V segments, but an unknown experimental factor could not be excluded. A later analysis found that HLA-associated TCR beta chains were more clonally expanded and had lower generation probabilities than equally common non-associated chains. An association between a missense DCLRE1C variant and V-gene and J-gene trimming of TCR beta chains was found in a later genetic analysis and replicated in an independent cohort. The classifier was reported to diagnose cytomegalovirus status with high specificity and sensitivity in both the original cohort and the validation cohort. According to a later genetic analysis, donors in an Asian-associated ancestry cluster had fewer N-insertions in productive TCRs than the approximately 670-donor mean. At a false discovery rate of 0.05, a later analysis linked some 18,000 TCR beta sequences to specific HLA alleles. Presence/absence analyses assumed roughly uniform sequencing depth across donors, an assumption that may not hold. A later analysis found that TCR association rates varied across HLA loci, with DRB1 alleles showing the most associated TCRs and HLA-C alleles the fewest. In this cohort, only TCR beta chains were sequenced, and detectable features were limited by the absence of alpha or paired-chain data. For the cohort, immune exposure information was limited to CMV serostatus. Some IMGT-functional V segments, including TRBV6-2 and TRBV6-3, could not be told apart with the 87-base-pair reads, so those segments were excluded. In an earlier analysis of approximately 600 of the donors, most TCR beta V segments were observed in productive rearrangements about 87% or about 30% of the time, broadly matching IMGT annotations. A total of some 180 TCR beta chains were listed by the study as associated with cytomegalovirus. The authors suggested that the approach could potentially be extended to other disease states and immunological phenotypes. When HLA alleles, especially DR and DQ, strongly co-occurred, TCR associations were difficult to assign to individual alleles. A few of the identified cytomegalovirus-associated TCR beta chains were confirmed in vitro to be specific for cytomegalovirus antigens. Most TCR sequences were observed very rarely across donors, whereas some public TCRs were present in many individuals. HLA typing was unavailable for some donors at each locus, so association tests used only the typed subset. A group of highly shared sequence variants was considered likely to be a technical artifact of the sequencing pipeline. In a later analysis, most CMV-associated TCR beta chains were found to appear HLA-restricted, with HLA associations seemingly driven largely by CMV exposure. Several of the top co-occurrence clusters appeared to be linked to parvovirus B19, influenza, CMV and Epstein-Barr virus, according to a later analysis. The earlier analysis of 587 of the donors excluded approximately 17 rarely observed V segments, including chromosome 9 orphons, because counts were too low.

Receptors were amplified or captured by the immunoSEQ multiplex PCR assay. A mixture of 60 forward primers for TCR Vbeta segments and 13 reverse primers for TCR Jbeta segments was used in the multiplex PCR. Amplification of the CDR3 region of rearranged TCR beta genes was performed with a multiplex PCR assay on genomic DNA. On the Illumina HiSeq System, the amplified TCR beta libraries were sequenced as 87-base-pair reads. On the study's bioinformatics: A later analysis counted some 74 million unique TCR beta chains across the 650 to 700 repertoires, and some 11 million of these chains were shared by at least two donors. A nearest-neighbor algorithm error-corrected the raw reads and collapsed the reads into unique sequences, merging closely related sequences to remove PCR and sequencing errors. Alignment of CDR3 sequences to IMGT reference sequences was used to assign V, D and J gene segments. For a sequence to be retained, a match of at least six nucleotides to both a V gene segment and a J gene segment was required. A rearrangement counted as productive if the CDR3 had no stop codons and remained in frame with V and J, and every other rearrangement counted as non-productive. Following IMGT convention, CDR3 was defined as the stretch from the second conserved V-encoded cysteine up to the conserved J-encoded phenylalanine. Sequences without an unambiguous match to a single V gene segment were excluded from the earlier analysis of approximately 600 of the donors. An earlier analysis of approximately 590 of the donors called V segments functional above 56.7% productive rearrangements and segregating when the between-donor standard deviation exceeded 5%. To diagnose cytomegalovirus status from the catalog of TCR beta chain sequences, a statistical classification framework was built. V and J gene assignment, in a later analysis, came from comparing TCR nucleotide sequences with IMGT/GENE-DB human TR gene sequences. The TCRdist pipeline was used in a later analysis to assign CDR3 sequences and most-parsimonious VDJ recombination scenarios. A later analysis defined each TCR beta chain by its CDR3 amino acid sequence plus V-gene family, and excluded reads lacking a unique V-gene family. In a later analysis, 500 to 650 highly shared, low-generation-probability nucleotide sequences were removed to address suspected cross-contamination and a sequencing artifact. A later analysis calculated a clonal expansion index for each public chain from normalized within-repertoire ranks of inferred template counts. In a later analysis, generation probabilities were computed using a VDJ recombination model fitted to out-of-frame rearrangements, and the results were checked against IGoR. In a later analysis, hypergeometric tests were used to score TCR-TCR, TCR-HLA and TCR-CMV co-occurrence, with a repertoire-size bias correction applied to TCR pairs. False discovery rates were estimated in a later analysis by permuting HLA or CMV assignments 20 times. A later analysis grouped co-occurring TCRs with DBSCAN, adding TCRdist sequence similarity when clustering within HLA-allele-positive subsets. Repertoires with fewer than 30,000 or more than 120,000 public chains, plus five repertoires with anomalous nucleotide sharing, were excluded from co-occurrence clustering. The clones in this table, taken by TCRdb from immuneACCESS, are in-frame only. Not every clone is retained; where verified, under half of the shortfall comes from an unresolved V gene, and the cause of the rest is unknown. D and trimming come from the DNA, and the V and J calls and clone size come from that table. The sample data list about 160,000 clones, and 70% to 80% of these were observed just once. The ten biggest clones cover around 1% of the sample.

The cohort comprised 670 or so healthy bone marrow donors. All cohort members were sampled while nominally healthy, although unrecorded immune exposures were likely present. The donor tested CMV seronegative and was one of the 352 seronegative cohort members. Every donor gave a peripheral blood sample, and the peripheral blood mononuclear cells from that sample were used for TCR beta sequencing. Genomic DNA extraction from the blood cell samples was performed with the Qiagen DNeasy Blood Extraction Kit. What was sequenced was PBMCs. The sequence was collected from a woman between 40 and 50 years old in good health and CMV-seronegative. The chain is made from TRBV7-2 and TRBJ2-2; TRBD2 fits 14 bases in the junction. CDR3 region: CASSPPGLAGGTGELFF. The nucleotide sequence reads TGTGCCAGCAGCCCGCCCGGACTAGCGGGGGGCACCGGGGAGCTGTTTTTT.